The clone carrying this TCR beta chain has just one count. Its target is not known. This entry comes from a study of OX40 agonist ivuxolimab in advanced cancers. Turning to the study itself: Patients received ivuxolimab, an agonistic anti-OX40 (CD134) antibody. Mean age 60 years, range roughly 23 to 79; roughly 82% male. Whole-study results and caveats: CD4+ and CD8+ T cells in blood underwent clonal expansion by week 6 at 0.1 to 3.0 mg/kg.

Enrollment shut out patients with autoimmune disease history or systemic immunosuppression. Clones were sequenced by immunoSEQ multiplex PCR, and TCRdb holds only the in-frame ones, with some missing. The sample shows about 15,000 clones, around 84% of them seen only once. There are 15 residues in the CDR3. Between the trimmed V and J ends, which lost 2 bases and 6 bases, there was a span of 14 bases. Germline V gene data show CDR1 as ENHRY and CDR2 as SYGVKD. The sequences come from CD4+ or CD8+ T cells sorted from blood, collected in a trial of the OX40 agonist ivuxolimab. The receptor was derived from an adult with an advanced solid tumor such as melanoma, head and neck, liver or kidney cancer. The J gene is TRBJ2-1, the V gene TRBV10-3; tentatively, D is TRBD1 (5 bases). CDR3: CAISEPRQGTNEQFF. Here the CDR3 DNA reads TGTGCCATCAGTGAGCCCCGGCAGGGAACCAATGAGCAGTTCTTC.